The clone carrying this T cell receptor beta chain was picked up one time. Its antigen is still unknown. The data stem from a study of beta chain features in type 1 diabetes. At the level of the study: No patient-donor differences in age, gender, total cells or subset yield.

Study-level results: Among patients with Type 1 diabetes, TCRB CDR3s were moderately but significantly shorter in every one of the four CD4+ subsets.

Every isolated RNA sample was fully reverse transcribed, so sequencing captured expressed TCRB transcripts. Assay: immunoSEQ multiplex PCR; the TCRdb copy retains only in-frame clones and omits some. The data hold hundreds of thousands of clones, with over 10% observed a single time. This CDR3 is built from 15 residues. V was pared by 7 bases and J by 10 bases, with 13 bases of the junction left unmatched. From germline, CDR1 is LNHDA and CDR2 SQIVND (reference sequence). The V and J genes are TRBV19 and TRBJ1-6; TRBD1 matches at 7 bases. The sequence was obtained from a man aged 18 to 29 with type 1 diabetes. The source material was naive CD4+ T cells from blood. CDR3 loop: CASTSGQGEGSPLHF. CDR3 nucleotide sequence: TGTGCCAGTACCTCGGGTCAGGGGGAAGGATCACCCCTCCACTTT.